The 6 T cell receptor beta chains reported below all come from one sample, sequenced in a study of blood T cell repertoires in COVID-19 (dated by TCRdb to about 2020). Receptor amplification or capture employed the immunoSEQ multiplex PCR assay. TCRdb mirrors the immuneACCESS table, restricted to in-frame sequences. Some clones are absent from its copies; in checked studies, under half trace to an unresolved V gene, and the reason for the others is unknown. In this sample the table shows around 300,000 clones, about nine tenths of which occur a single time. The ten largest clones take up about 3% of the sample. The specimen was peripheral blood. The receptors stem from a woman aged 25 to 45 with active or convalescent COVID-19.

V usage is TRBV3-1 (or the pseudogene TRBV3-2) and J usage is TRBJ1-2; D unclear. This CDR3 is 14 amino acids long. The germline CDR1 and CDR2 sequences are LGHDT and YNNKEL (reference sequence). The ends were cut back, 3 bases at V and 2 bases at J, with 10 bases in the middle. The CDR3 spells CASSHPPVNYGYTF. For the CDR3, the DNA is TGTGCCAGCAGCCACCCCCCGGTAAACTATGGCTACACCTTC.

The rearrangement uses TRBV29-1 and TRBJ2-3; TRBD2 is a possible D gene (6 bases). Per germline, CDR1 SQVTM and CDR2 ANQGSEA. This CDR3 is 14 amino acids long. V lost 4 bases, J lost 3 bases, and 14 bases lay in between. The CDR3: CSVGLGLRTDTQYF. The CDR3 DNA reads as TGCAGCGTTGGGCTAGGACTACGGACAGATACGCAGTATTTT.

In this sample, this clone turned up once. CDR3 sequence: CASAGHHYEQYF. The CDR3 DNA follows: TGTGCCAGTGCAGGACACCACTACGAGCAGTACTTC. The J gene is TRBJ2-7, the V gene TRBV6-5; TRBD1 is a possible D gene (5 bases). This CDR3 contains 12 residues. From germline, CDR1 is MNHEY and CDR2 SVGAGI. The V end lost 9 bases, the J end lost 3 bases, and 12 bases lay between the germline ends.

This chain links TRBV10-3 with TRBJ2-1, with 9 positions matching TRBD1. This CDR3 has 14 amino acids. Germline CDR1 and CDR2: ENHRY and SYGVKD. With 6 bases clipped from V and 5 bases from J, the junction kept 5 bases outside the gene matches. The CDR3 spells CAISGQGLDNEQFF. In nucleotides, the CDR3 is TGTGCCATCAGCGGACAGGGGTTGGACAATGAGCAGTTCTTC.

This clone was counted once. V gene TRBV28 combines with J gene TRBJ2-7; 7 nucleotides agree with TRBD1. Germline assignment: CDR1 MDHEN and CDR2 SYDVKM. This CDR3 has 14 amino acids. J lost 5 bases, V lost 6 bases, and 10 bases had no gene match. The CDR3 is CASSQRQGPNEQYF. In nucleotides, the CDR3 is TGTGCCAGCAGCCAACGACAGGGTCCCAACGAGCAGTACTTC. Full variable domain (outside the CDR3, taken from reference TRBV28 and TRBJ2-7): DVKVTQSSRYLVKRTGEKVFLECVQDMDHENMFWYRQDPGLGLRLIYFSYDVKMKEKGDIPEGYSVSREKKERFSLILESASTNQTSMYLCASSQRQGPNEQYFGPGTRLTVT.

This clone was seen a few times. The genes are TRBV7-8 and TRBJ2-1; D call uncertain. Germline CDR1 SGHVS, CDR2 FQNEAQ. Trimming stripped 1 base from V and 4 bases from J, with 8 bases between. The CDR3 runs to 14 residues. The CDR3 coding sequence is TGTGCCAGCAGCTTAGTTTTCGGGTACAATGAGCAGTTCTTC. It codes for CASSLVFGYNEQFF.